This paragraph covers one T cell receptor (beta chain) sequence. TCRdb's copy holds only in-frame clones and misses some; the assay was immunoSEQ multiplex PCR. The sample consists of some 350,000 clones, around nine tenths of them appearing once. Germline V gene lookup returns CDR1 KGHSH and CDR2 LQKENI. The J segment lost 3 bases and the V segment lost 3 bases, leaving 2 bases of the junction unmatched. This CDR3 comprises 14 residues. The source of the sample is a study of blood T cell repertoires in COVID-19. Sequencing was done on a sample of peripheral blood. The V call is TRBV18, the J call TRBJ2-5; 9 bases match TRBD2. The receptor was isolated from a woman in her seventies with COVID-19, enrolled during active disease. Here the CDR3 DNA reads TGTGCCAGCTCACCGAGACTAGCGGAAGAGACCCAGTACTTC. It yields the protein CASSPRLAEETQYF.